A selection of T cell receptor beta chains follows, all from one sample in a study of cytomegalovirus exposure and HLA in healthy donors. Method: immunoSEQ multiplex PCR; TCRdb's copy keeps in-frame clones and lacks some. There are about 160,000 clones in the sample; more than 75% occur only once, and roughly 3% lies in the top ten. Material for sequencing was PBMCs. The receptors shown here come from a man aged 18 to 29 in good health and CMV-seronegative. The CDR3 runs from the conserved cysteine through the conserved F or W. D genes are given only for firm matches. Clone size is stated in some rows and not others, as once, few, many or a class when expanded.

V gene: TRBV19
J gene: TRBJ2-2
D gene: TRBD1
clone size: NA
CDR3 DNA: TGTGCCAGTAGTAGGGACAGGGGGTCGGGCGGGGAGCTGTTTTTT
CDR3 protein: CASSRDRGSGGELFF

V gene: TRBV28
J gene: TRBJ1-1
D gene: NA
clone size: NA
CDR3 DNA: TGTGCCAGCAGTCCCCGGACAACGGTGAACACTGAAGCTTTCTTT
CDR3 protein: CASSPRTTVNTEAFF

V gene: TRBV28
J gene: TRBJ1-6
D gene: NA
clone size: NA
CDR3 DNA: TGTGCCAGCAGTTTGTTCGGGAAGAATTCACCCCTCCACTTT
CDR3 protein: CASSLFGKNSPLHF

V gene: TRBV7-9
J gene: TRBJ2-7
D gene: NA
clone size: NA
CDR3 DNA: TGTGCCAGCAGCCCCCCCGCGGTTCCCTCCTACGAGCAGTACTTC
CDR3 protein: CASSPPAVPSYEQYF

V gene: TRBV7-9
J gene: TRBJ2-5
D gene: NA
clone size: NA
CDR3 DNA: TGTGCCAGCGGTTACACAGGGAGGGTGGAGACCCAGTACTTC
CDR3 protein: CASGYTGRVETQYF

V gene: TRBV7-8
J gene: TRBJ2-5
D gene: TRBD1
clone size: NA
CDR3 DNA: TGTGCCAGCAGCTATGGGACAGGCGGAGAGACCCAGTACTTC
CDR3 protein: CASSYGTGGETQYF

V gene: TRBV6-6
J gene: TRBJ2-5
D gene: NA
clone size: NA
CDR3 DNA: TGTGCCAGCAGCATAGGGGGAGAGACCCAGTACTTC
CDR3 protein: CASSIGGETQYF

V gene: TRBV28
J gene: TRBJ1-2
D gene: TRBD1
clone size: NA
CDR3 DNA: TGTGCCAGCAGTTTAAGGGACAGACACTATGGCTACACCTTC
CDR3 protein: CASSLRDRHYGYTF

V gene: TRBV5-1
J gene: TRBJ2-7
D gene: TRBD1
clone size: NA
CDR3 DNA: TGCGCCAGCAGCTCCGGGACAGGGGGCAACGAGCAGTACTTC
CDR3 protein: CASSSGTGGNEQYF

V gene: TRBV5-1
J gene: TRBJ2-1
D gene: TRBD2
clone size: NA
CDR3 DNA: TGCGCCAGCAGCTTGGACTCTACTCGGCTACTAGCGGGAGTTTCTAATGAGCAGTTCTTC
CDR3 protein: CASSLDSTRLLAGVSNEQFF

V gene: TRBV27
J gene: TRBJ2-6
D gene: NA
clone size: NA
CDR3 DNA: TGTGCCAGCAGCTACAGGTACTCCTCTGGGGCCAACGTCCTGACTTTC
CDR3 protein: CASSYRYSSGANVLTF

V gene: TRBV12-5
J gene: TRBJ2-3
D gene: TRBD1
clone size: NA
CDR3 DNA: TGTGCTAGTGGTTCGGGACAGCTCACAGATACGCAGTATTTT
CDR3 protein: CASGSGQLTDTQYF

V gene: TRBV4-1
J gene: TRBJ1-2
D gene: NA
clone size: NA
CDR3 DNA: TGCGCCAGCAGCCCCGCCGACAAGGTTTATGGCTACACCTTC
CDR3 protein: CASSPADKVYGYTF

V gene: TRBV6-1
J gene: TRBJ1-4
D gene: NA
clone size: NA
CDR3 DNA: TGTGCCAGCAGTGAGCGCCGAGCTGAAAAACTGTTTTTT
CDR3 protein: CASSERRAEKLFF

V gene: TRBV29-1
J gene: TRBJ2-1
D gene: TRBD2
clone size: NA
CDR3 DNA: TGCAGCGTTGAGAGCACTAGCGGGGGGAATGAGCAGTTCTTC
CDR3 protein: CSVESTSGGNEQFF

V gene: TRBV5-1
J gene: TRBJ2-3
D gene: NA
clone size: NA
CDR3 DNA: TGCGCCAGCACGATCGACTCTTCTAGCACAGATACGCAGTATTTT
CDR3 protein: CASTIDSSSTDTQYF

V gene: TRBV28
J gene: TRBJ1-5
D gene: TRBD1
clone size: NA
CDR3 DNA: TGTGCCAGCAGCCGACCGGACAGGTTATATCAGCCCCAGCATTTT
CDR3 protein: CASSRPDRLYQPQHF

V gene: TRBV6-1
J gene: TRBJ2-3
D gene: TRBD2
clone size: NA
CDR3 DNA: TGTGCCAGCAGTGACCTAGCGGCTAGCACAGATACGCAGTATTTT
CDR3 protein: CASSDLAASTDTQYF

V gene: TRBV5-1
J gene: TRBJ1-2
D gene: NA
clone size: once
CDR3 DNA: TGCGCCAGCAGCCGTCGGACAAGATCACAACAGGGTAGGGGCTACACCTTC
CDR3 protein: CASSRRTRSQQGRGYTF

V gene: TRBV19
J gene: TRBJ1-6
D gene: NA
clone size: NA
CDR3 DNA: TGTGCCAGTAGCCTTGAGGGTTTGGCTTCACCCCTCCACTTT
CDR3 protein: CASSLEGLASPLHF

V gene: TRBV19
J gene: TRBJ1-2
D gene: NA
clone size: NA
CDR3 DNA: TGTGCCAGTAGTATAGGGCCATATGGCTACACCTTC
CDR3 protein: CASSIGPYGYTF

V gene: TRBV4-1
J gene: TRBJ2-3
D gene: NA
clone size: NA
CDR3 DNA: TGCGCCAGCAGCCAAACTCCACGAATGAGGTCAGGGGATACGCAGTATTTT
CDR3 protein: CASSQTPRMRSGDTQYF

V gene: TRBV4-1
J gene: TRBJ2-7
D gene: NA
clone size: NA
CDR3 DNA: TGCGCCAGCAGCCAATACCGGGACGGGAGTGATGGGCAGTACTTC
CDR3 protein: CASSQYRDGSDGQYF

V gene: TRBV6-5
J gene: TRBJ2-4
D gene: NA
clone size: NA
CDR3 DNA: TGTGCCAGCAGCCCCCTTGGGGGCTTAGTGGACATTCAGTACTTC
CDR3 protein: CASSPLGGLVDIQYF

V gene: TRBV4-1
J gene: TRBJ2-7
D gene: NA
clone size: NA
CDR3 DNA: TGCGCCAGCAGCCCCCAAGCCGGGGAGCAGTACTTC
CDR3 protein: CASSPQAGEQYF

V gene: TRBV6-6
J gene: TRBJ2-3
D gene: NA
clone size: NA
CDR3 DNA: TGTGCCAGCAGTCTCCCCCAGGGAGGCAACACAGATACGCAGTATTTT
CDR3 protein: CASSLPQGGNTDTQYF

V gene: TRBV2
J gene: TRBJ1-1
D gene: TRBD1
clone size: NA
CDR3 DNA: TGTGCCAGCAGTTTAACCGGGACAGGGGGCTTGAACACTGAAGCTTTCTTT
CDR3 protein: CASSLTGTGGLNTEAFF

V gene: TRBV30
J gene: TRBJ1-2
D gene: NA
clone size: NA
CDR3 DNA: TGTGCCTGGAGTTCGGCTAACTATGGCTACACCTTC
CDR3 protein: CAWSSANYGYTF

V gene: TRBV7-7
J gene: TRBJ2-2
D gene: TRBD1
clone size: NA
CDR3 DNA: TGTGCTAGCAGCTTGAGACAGGGGGCCGGGGAGCTGTTTTTT
CDR3 protein: CASSLRQGAGELFF

V gene: TRBV7-8
J gene: TRBJ2-1
D gene: TRBD1
clone size: once
CDR3 DNA: TGTGCCAGCAGCTTAGGACAGGGGCATGGGGGTGAGCAGTTCTTC
CDR3 protein: CASSLGQGHGGEQFF

V gene: TRBV2
J gene: TRBJ2-5
D gene: TRBD1
clone size: NA
CDR3 DNA: TGTGCCAGCGGACAGGGCGGGGAGACCCAGTACTTC
CDR3 protein: CASGQGGETQYF

V gene: TRBV2
J gene: TRBJ2-1
D gene: TRBD2
clone size: NA
CDR3 DNA: TGTGCCAGCAGTGAGGGGACTAGCGTGGACAATGAGCAGTTCTTC
CDR3 protein: CASSEGTSVDNEQFF

V gene: TRBV18
J gene: TRBJ2-7
D gene: TRBD2
clone size: NA
CDR3 DNA: TGTGCCAGCTCCCGGGAGATTAGCGGGATAGGCGAGCAGTACTTC
CDR3 protein: CASSREISGIGEQYF

V gene: TRBV6-1
J gene: TRBJ1-6
D gene: NA
clone size: NA
CDR3 DNA: TGTGCCAGCAGTGTTTCGACAGGCATAAATAATTCACCCCTCCACTTT
CDR3 protein: CASSVSTGINNSPLHF

V gene: TRBV7-9
J gene: TRBJ2-1
D gene: NA
clone size: NA
CDR3 DNA: TGTGCCAGCAGCTTAGGTCACGGGGTGGACTCCTACAATGAGCAGTTCTTC
CDR3 protein: CASSLGHGVDSYNEQFF

V gene: TRBV6-5
J gene: TRBJ2-1
D gene: TRBD1
clone size: NA
CDR3 DNA: TGTGCCAGCAGTTACCCGGGACAGGGAACGTTCTTC
CDR3 protein: CASSYPGQGTFF

V gene: TRBV6-6
J gene: TRBJ1-4
D gene: NA
clone size: NA
CDR3 DNA: TGTGCCAGCACCAAACGGACAGAAGTTAATGAAAAACTGTTTTTT
CDR3 protein: CASTKRTEVNEKLFF

V gene: TRBV7-2
J gene: TRBJ2-1
D gene: NA
clone size: NA
CDR3 DNA: TGTGCCAGCAGCGAATACAGACAGAACAATGAGCAGTTCTTC
CDR3 protein: CASSEYRQNNEQFF

V gene: TRBV6-5
J gene: TRBJ1-5
D gene: NA
clone size: NA
CDR3 DNA: TGTGCCAGCAGATCATCTATTAGCAATCAGCCCCAGCATTTT
CDR3 protein: CASRSSISNQPQHF

V gene: TRBV29-1
J gene: TRBJ2-7
D gene: TRBD2
clone size: NA
CDR3 DNA: TGCAGCGTTGAATTCGGCCTAGCGGGGACCTACGAGCAGTACTTC
CDR3 protein: CSVEFGLAGTYEQYF

V gene: TRBV28
J gene: TRBJ1-2
D gene: NA
clone size: NA
CDR3 DNA: TGTGCCAGCAGTTTCAACAGCTTACACGAGAACTATGGCTACACCTTC
CDR3 protein: CASSFNSLHENYGYTF

V gene: TRBV10-3
J gene: TRBJ1-2
D gene: NA
clone size: once
CDR3 DNA: TGTGCCATCAGGGACTCCGGATCCTATGGCTACACCTTC
CDR3 protein: CAIRDSGSYGYTF

V gene: TRBV11-3
J gene: TRBJ2-3
D gene: TRBD2
clone size: NA
CDR3 DNA: TGTGCCAGCAGCTACCAAAGCGGGAGGGCCACAGATACGCAGTATTTT
CDR3 protein: CASSYQSGRATDTQYF

V gene: TRBV7-2
J gene: TRBJ2-7
D gene: NA
clone size: NA
CDR3 DNA: TGTGCCAGCAGCTTAGCGGTCGGGGGGCCCGAGCAGTACTTC
CDR3 protein: CASSLAVGGPEQYF

V gene: TRBV6-1
J gene: TRBJ1-1
D gene: NA
clone size: NA
CDR3 DNA: TGTGCCAGCAAGACAAGCATGAACACTGAAGCTTTCTTT
CDR3 protein: CASKTSMNTEAFF